This T cell receptor beta chain was identified in a study of healthy donors' naive CD4 and CD8 T cells. Study results and limitations: Most V and J genes were reportedly biased between naive CD4+ and CD8+ cells.

Naive CD4+ cells were sorted as CD4+CD8-CD45RO-CD45RA+; naive CD8+ as CD8+CD4-CD45RA+CD27bright. V was pared by 6 bases and J by 5 bases, with 22 bases of the junction left unmatched. Germline loops: CDR1 MNHEY, CDR2 SVGEGT. This CDR3 spans 19 amino acids. Comment on this clonotype: Its cognate antigen is unknown.

TCR libraries were built from roughly 0.5 ug of total RNA by linear amplification. TCRdb analysed the reads with MiXCR anew, one entry per CDR3 protein. The profile shows some 190,000 distinct CDR3 sequences, over 60% of them singletons. The TCR originated in a pool of human donors in good health; the sample pools cells from several healthy donors. The genes are TRBV6-2 or TRBV6-3 and TRBJ2-5; 9 bases agree with TRBD2. Sequencing used naive CD4+ and CD8+ T cells sorted from blood, pooled from several donors. The DNA for the CDR3 is TGTGCCAGCAGCAACCCACGACTAGCGGCAAACCGTGGGAAGGAGACCCAGTACTTC. Translation: CASSNPRLAANRGKETQYF.